The next 23 T cell receptor beta chains were all read from a single sample in a study of human T cells and chemical hapten exposure. TCRdb called the RACE reads again in MiXCR, with one record for every CDR3 protein. The sample contains around 92,000 distinct CDR3 sequences, under 14% of which appear only once. Time point given: pre-sensitization, week 0. The sample's treatment: therapeutic diphenylcyclopropenone sensitization with weekly scalp DPC. Material: whole blood, obtained in connection with sensitization to the hapten diphenylcyclopropenone (DPC). All receptors derive from a woman aged 60-75 years with alopecia areata. Some clones in this sample may be carry-over from other donors' samples.

The rearrangement links TRBV12-5 to TRBJ2-6; D is unresolved. This CDR3 comprises 21 residues. V dropped 3 bases and J dropped 0 bases, with 24 bases sitting between them. From germline, CDR1 is LGHNT and CDR2 FRNRAP. The CDR3 DNA sequence: TGTGCTAGTGGTTTTGGTTGGTCGCCCCGTTCCCCATACTCTGGGGCCAACGTCCTGACTTTC. It yields the protein CASGFGWSPRSPYSGANVLTF.

V and J are TRBV11-2 and TRBJ2-3; D is possibly TRBD1 or TRBD2 (5 bases each). Trimming shortened V by 0 bases and J by 1 base, and 11 bases separated the two germline ends. Per germline, CDR1 SGHAT and CDR2 FQNNGV. This CDR3 has 16 amino acids. CDR3 nucleotides: TGTGCCAGCAGCTTAGAGGGACCCACACGCACAGATACGCAGTATTTT. Protein: CASSLEGPTRTDTQYF.

This clonotype was observed many times. This rearrangement joins TRBV20-1 to TRBJ1-4; TRBD1 matches at 9 bases. Trimming removed 0 bases from V and 4 bases from J; junction bases left unmatched: 0. This CDR3 has 14 amino acids. The germline V gene has CDR1 DFQATT and CDR2 SNEGSKA (reference sequence). As DNA, the CDR3 is TGCAGTGCTAGAGAGGACAGGGGTAATGAAAAACTGTTTTTT. This encodes CSAREDRGNEKLFF.

Notes on this clonotype: A junction boundary mismatches the germline segment, possibly from a read error. The rearrangement links TRBV10-3 to TRBJ2-7, with a possible D match to TRBD2 (6 bases). CDR1 and CDR2 from the germline V gene are ENHRY and SYGVKD. This CDR3 region has 14 residues. The CDR3 bases are TGTGCCATCAGTGAGCGGGGGAACTCCTACGAACAGTACTTC. This sequence encodes CAISERGNSYEQYF.

J is TRBJ1-2 and V is TRBV29-1; 8 bases agree with TRBD1. V dropped 5 bases and J dropped 0; count of bases not matched to a gene: 5. Per the germline V gene, CDR1 is SQVTM and CDR2 is ANQGSEA. The CDR3 runs to 14 residues. DNA of the CDR3: TGCAGCGTTCGGGGACAGGAAGCTAACTATGGCTACACCTTC. Residues: CSVRGQEANYGYTF.

This clonotype has a handful of counts. The rearrangement links TRBV5-1 to TRBJ2-7; TRBD1 agrees at 10 bases. The CDR3 sequence is 15 residues long. Trimming took 5 bases from V and 0 from J; bases not matched to a gene: 5. CDR1 is SGHRS, CDR2 YFSETQ, per germline. The CDR3 nucleotides are TGCGCCAGCAGTCCCGGGACAGGGGTCTCCTACGAGCAGTACTTC. It yields the protein CASSPGTGVSYEQYF.

This clonotype has just a few counts. This chain joins TRBV3-1 and TRBJ1-2; the D gene is possibly TRBD1 (5 bases). The CDR3 loop spans 16 amino acids. Germline CDR1 is LGHDT and CDR2 is YNNKEL (reference sequence). Trimming took 2 bases from V and 4 from J, leaving 17 bases between them. CDR3 bases: TGTGCCAGCAGCCAATCTACCGGGACCGCTGTCTATGGCTACACCTTC. Its protein product is CASSQSTGTAVYGYTF.

There are many counts of this clonotype. This rearrangement joins TRBV11-3 to TRBJ1-6; the match to TRBD1 covers 9 bases. CDR3 size: 15 residues. Per germline, CDR1 SGHNT and CDR2 YENEEA. V was clipped by 6 bases and J by 9 bases; unmatched bases: 9. For the CDR3, the DNA is TGTGCCAGCAGTTGTCTCCGGGACAGGGTTTCACCCCTCCACTTT. Translation gives CASSCLRDRVSPLHF. The variable domain in full, with the rest retrieved from reference TRBV11-3 and TRBJ1-6, is EAGVVQSPRYKIIEKKQPVAFWCNPISGHNTLYWYLQNLGQGPELLIRYENEEAVDDSQLPKDRFSAERLKGVDSTLKIQPAELGDSAVYLCASSCLRDRVSPLHFGNGTRLTVT.

The V gene is TRBV29-1, the J gene TRBJ2-7; TRBD1 aligns across 7 bases. Looked up from germline, CDR1 is SQVTM and CDR2 is ANQGSEA. V lost 6 bases, J lost 6 bases, and 8 bases stayed unmatched. CDR3 length: 12 residues. CDR3 in DNA: TGCAGCGTAGACACAGGGGTTCCCGAGCAGTACTTC. It yields the protein CSVDTGVPEQYF.

The chain carries TRBV29-1 and TRBJ1-1; 7 positions agree with TRBD1. The length of the CDR3 is 12 residues. In germline, CDR1 is SQVTM, CDR2 ANQGSEA. With 5 bases clipped from V and 5 bases from J, the junction kept 5 bases outside the gene matches. As DNA, the CDR3 is TGCAGCGTTAGCAGGGGGGGGACTGAAGCTTTCTTT. This codes for CSVSRGGTEAFF.

This clonotype has more than one count but fewer than ten. The chain links TRBV7-8 to TRBJ2-3; TRBD1 aligns across 7 bases. There are 16 residues in the CDR3. The ends lost 4 bases at V and 2 bases at J; junction bases unmatched: 9. The germline V gene encodes CDR1 SGHVS and CDR2 FQNEAQ. The CDR3 here is CASSSAGTVFTDTQYF. The CDR3 DNA reads as TGTGCCAGCAGCTCGGCCGGGACAGTCTTCACAGATACGCAGTATTTT.

This clonotype was observed at least ten times. The V and J genes are TRBV7-9 and TRBJ1-2, with no clear D. CDR1 is SEHNR and CDR2 is FQNEAQ in the germline V gene (reference sequence). This CDR3 is built from 13 residues. The ends were cut back, 1 base at V and 8 bases at J, with 11 bases in the middle. CDR3 in DNA: TGTGCCAGCAGCTTAGACTTACAAGGGGGCTACACCTTC. Its translation: CASSLDLQGGYTF. The full variable domain, its missing parts supplied by reference TRBV7-9 and TRBJ1-2, is DTGVSQNPRHKITKRGQNVTFRCDPISEHNRLYWYRQTLGQGPEFLTYFQNEAQLEKSRLLSDRFSAERPKGSFSTLEIQRTEQGDSAMYLCASSLDLQGGYTFGSGTRLTVV.

This clonotype was counted between two and nine times. The chain is built from TRBV29-1 and TRBJ2-3; tentatively, D is TRBD2 (5 bases). The CDR3 loop spans 15 amino acids. V lost 1 base and J 5 bases, leaving 16 bases between the germline ends. Per germline, CDR1 SQVTM and CDR2 ANQGSEA. CDR3 sequence reads: CSVEVLGGAVDTQYF. In DNA form, the CDR3 reads TGCAGCGTTGAAGTCCTAGGAGGAGCAGTAGATACGCAGTATTTT.

This clonotype was found many times. This chain links TRBV2 with TRBJ2-1; D is possibly TRBD1 (6 bases). The germline V gene has CDR1 SNHLY and CDR2 FYNNEI. The CDR3 has 13 residues. Trimming stripped 4 bases from V and 6 bases from J, with 10 bases between. The CDR3 nucleotides read TGTGCCAGCAGTGGGACAGAGGTCAATGAGCAGTTCTTC. It is translated as CASSGTEVNEQFF.

This clonotype has just a few counts. The rearrangement joins TRBV29-1 to TRBJ1-1, with D possibly TRBD1 on 5 matching bases. The V end was cut by 5 bases, the J end by 0 bases, with 10 bases between. CDR3 length equals 13 residues. The germline V gene has CDR1 SQVTM and CDR2 ANQGSEA. The CDR3 is CSVLDSMNTEAFF. The DNA of the CDR3 is TGCAGCGTTTTAGACAGTATGAACACTGAAGCTTTCTTT.

This clonotype has a handful of counts. V and J are TRBV12-3 or TRBV12-4 and TRBJ1-4; D call uncertain. Trimming removed 3 bases at V and 8 bases at J, with 10 bases between. The CDR3 is 13 amino acids. The CDR3 bases are TGTGCCAGCAGTTTTTCGGTGGGGGAAAAACTGTTTTTT. Its translation is CASSFSVGEKLFF.

This clonotype occurred many times. The rearrangement uses TRBV30 and TRBJ1-2, with 9 bases aligning to TRBD1. V lost 2 bases and J lost 6; bases outside the gene matches: 7. Germline lookup yields CDR1 GTSNPN and CDR2 SVGIG (reference sequence). The CDR3 is made up of 14 amino acids. CDR3 protein: CAWSRVQGADGYTF. CDR3 bases: TGTGCCTGGAGTAGGGTACAGGGGGCTGATGGCTACACCTTC. Full variable domain (missing parts from reference TRBV30 and TRBJ1-2): SQTIHQWPATLVQPVGSPLSLECTVEGTSNPNLYWYRQAAGRGLQLLFYSVGIGQISSEVPQNLSASRPQDRQFILSSKKLLLSDSGFYLCAWSRVQGADGYTFGSGTRLTVV.

V is TRBV7-8 and J is TRBJ2-1, with 13 bases matching TRBD2. The V gene's germline CDR1 is SGHVS and CDR2 FQNEAQ. The CDR3 is 17 amino acids. Trimming removed 5 bases from V and 9 bases from J; junction bases left unmatched: 13. The DNA for the CDR3 is TGTGCCAGCAGCGTTGCCTCCGGGACTAGCGGGGTGATTGAGCAGTTCTTC. Protein sequence: CASSVASGTSGVIEQFF.

This clonotype showed up just once. This chain links TRBV5-1 with TRBJ2-6; D not resolved. CDR3 length: 15 residues. Germline V lookup: CDR1 SGHRS, CDR2 YFSETQ. With 7 bases removed from V and 4 bases from J, the gap between germline ends came to 15 bases. Written as DNA, the CDR3 is TGCGCCAGCGCCCAATCCCTGGCAGGGGCCAACGTCCTGACTTTC. Translation: CASAQSLAGANVLTF.

The chain links TRBV6-6 to TRBJ1-1; D unclear. V lost 3 bases, J lost 0 bases, and 8 bases lay in between. Germline V lookup: CDR1 MNHNY, CDR2 SVGAGI (reference sequence). The CDR3 sequence is 14 residues long. Here the CDR3 DNA reads TGTGCCAGCAGTTATGGGAGGGTGAACACTGAAGCTTTCTTT. Amino acid sequence: CASSYGRVNTEAFF.

The chain is built from TRBV5-1 and TRBJ2-1; 10 bases align to TRBD2. CDR3 length equals 18 residues. With 0 bases clipped from V and 8 bases from J, the junction kept 14 bases outside the gene matches. CDR1 and CDR2 from the germline V gene are SGHRS and YFSETQ. As DNA, the CDR3 is TGCGCCAGCAGCTTGGCTGTACTAGCGGGGCCCGAGGGATATGAGCAGTTCTTC. This codes for CASSLAVLAGPEGYEQFF.

The V gene is TRBV7-8, the J gene TRBJ2-3, with D perhaps matching TRBD1 (5 bases). The V gene lost 5 bases and the J gene lost 8 bases, with 14 bases spanning the gap. This CDR3 contains 13 residues. Germline V gives CDR1 SGHVS, CDR2 FQNEAQ. The CDR3 nucleotides are TGTGCCAGCAGCGAGAGTGGGGCAGGTACGCAGTATTTT. Translated, it gives CASSESGAGTQYF.

The CDR3 DNA is TGTGCCAGCAGCGCAACAGATTACAGGGGAAGCGAGCAGTACTTC. Amino acid sequence: CASSATDYRGSEQYF. The genes are TRBV9 and TRBJ2-7, with 7 bases matching TRBD1. The CDR3 loop spans 15 amino acids. CDR1 and CDR2 from the germline V gene are SGDLS and YYNGEE. V dropped 3 bases and J dropped 6; count of bases not matched to a gene: 12.